Described below is a single T cell receptor beta chain sequence and its context. Distinct nucleotide sequences in the sample also encode this CDR3. This record belongs to a study of blood T cell repertoires in COVID-19. This CDR3 contains 15 residues. V gave up 0 bases and J gave up 4 bases; unmatched junction bases: 4. From germline, CDR1 is MNHEY and CDR2 SVGAGI. Assay used: immunoSEQ multiplex PCR; TCRdb lists only in-frame clones, some missing. The repertoire holds approximately 97,000 clones, roughly 81% seen once, with about 10% in the top ten. The V gene is TRBV6-5, the J gene TRBJ2-5, with 8 bases that match TRBD2. The receptor comes from a man between 35 and 55 years old with active or convalescent COVID-19. What was sequenced was peripheral blood. As DNA, the CDR3 is TGTGCCAGCAGTTACTCCGGGGGGGCCGGAGAGACCCAGTACTTC. It specifies CASSYSGGAGETQYF.